One and the same sample provided the 20 T cell receptor beta chains below, sequenced in a study of blood T cell repertoires in COVID-19. The protocol was immunoSEQ multiplex PCR, while the TCRdb copy is restricted to in-frame clones and leaves out a portion. The sample has about 140,000 clones; under 85% are singletons. The source material was PBMCs or T cells enriched from blood (not recorded which). Receptor source: a woman aged 18-29 years who had been exposed to COVID-19.

The chain combines TRBV3-1 (or the pseudogene TRBV3-2) with TRBJ2-3, with D tentatively TRBD1 (5 bases). Looked up from germline, CDR1 is LGHDT and CDR2 is YNNKEL (reference sequence). V lost 0 bases to trimming and J lost 6 bases, with 13 bases between them. The length of the CDR3 is 15 residues. CDR3 in amino acids: CASSQDGAFGDTQYF. DNA of the CDR3: TGTGCCAGCAGCCAAGATGGGGCCTTCGGTGATACGCAGTATTTT.

The CDR3: CASSEYPTSYNEQFF. The CDR3 DNA reads TGTGCCAGCAGCGAGTACCCCACCTCCTACAATGAGCAGTTCTTC. This rearrangement joins TRBV14 to TRBJ2-1; unclear D gene. V lost 5 bases to trimming and J lost 0 bases, with 11 bases between them. This CDR3 spans 15 amino acids. Germline-derived CDR1 and CDR2 are SGHDN and FVKESK.

The chain recombines TRBV19 with TRBJ1-1, with 9 bases that match TRBD1. The junction had 2 bases not matched to a gene; V was cut back by 3 bases and J by 3 bases. CDR3 length: 14 residues. CDR1 is LNHDA, CDR2 SQIVND, per germline (reference sequence). The CDR3 region is CASSIGQGYTEAFF. Written as DNA, the CDR3 is TGTGCCAGTAGTATTGGACAGGGGTACACTGAAGCTTTCTTT.

This sequence joins TRBV29-1 and TRBJ2-7; tentative D call: TRBD2 (5 bases). Trimming took off 4 bases at V and 3 bases at J, with 13 bases between the two ends. From germline, CDR1 is SQVTM and CDR2 ANQGSEA. The CDR3 spans 13 residues. CDR3 DNA sequence: TGCAGCGTTGTTTGGGAGAACAACTACGAGCAGTACTTC. Protein: CSVVWENNYEQYF.

The chain carries TRBV28 and TRBJ2-7; D is possibly TRBD2 (6 bases). Germline V lookup: CDR1 MDHEN, CDR2 SYDVKM. Trimming stripped 6 bases from V and 2 bases from J, with 11 bases between. The CDR3 has 13 residues. CDR3 nucleotides: TGTGCCAGCAGAGATGGAGGGGCCTACGAGCAGTACTTC. Encoded protein: CASRDGGAYEQYF.

The rearrangement joins TRBV30 to TRBJ1-6, with D perhaps matching TRBD1 (6 bases). The ends were cut back, 4 bases at V and 7 bases at J, with 17 bases in the middle. This CDR3 is built from 15 residues. Per the germline V gene, CDR1 is GTSNPN and CDR2 is SVGIG (reference sequence). The CDR3 region has the DNA TGTGCCTGGAAGGGGCCGGACAGAAAAAATTCACCCCTCCACTTT. It translates to CAWKGPDRKNSPLHF.

This sequence joins TRBV7-2 and TRBJ2-1, with 7 nucleotides matching TRBD2. The germline CDR1 and CDR2 sequences are SGHTA and FQGNSA. The CDR3 totals 16 residues. V was clipped by 2 bases and J by 7 bases; unmatched bases: 11. For the CDR3, the DNA is TGTGCCAGCAGCTTATATCAAGCGGGGAACTCAAATGAGCAGTTCTTC. Translation: CASSLYQAGNSNEQFF.

The V gene is TRBV3-1 (or the pseudogene TRBV3-2), the J gene TRBJ2-2, with TRBD2 matching 10 bases. Germline V gives CDR1 LGHDT, CDR2 YNNKEL (reference sequence). V dropped 1 base and J dropped 5; count of bases not matched to a gene: 4. The CDR3 totals 16 residues. CDR3 nucleotides: TGTGCCAGCAGCCAAGTAGCGGGAGGACGAACCGGGGAGCTGTTTTTT. This encodes CASSQVAGGRTGELFF.

The chain carries TRBV5-1 and TRBJ2-7; 7 bases map to TRBD2. This CDR3 contains 14 residues. J lost 4 bases, V lost 6 bases, and 10 bases had no gene match. Germline CDR1 reads SGHRS; CDR2 reads YFSETQ. The CDR3 here is CASTPRAGEYEQYF. As DNA, the CDR3 is TGCGCCAGCACCCCCCGCGCGGGAGAATACGAGCAGTACTTC.

The chain employs TRBV11-3 and TRBJ1-1, with 8 positions matching TRBD1. This CDR3 has 17 residues. V was clipped by 5 bases and J by 0 bases; unmatched bases: 11. Germline V gene sequence: CDR1 SGHNT, CDR2 YENEEA. In DNA, the CDR3 is TGTGCCAGCAGCAGAGGCGGGACAGGCGTTATGAACACTGAAGCTTTCTTT. The encoded protein is CASSRGGTGVMNTEAFF.

The CDR3 spells CASSQDSGGGPGDTQYF. For the CDR3, the DNA is TGTGCCAGCAGCCAAGATAGTGGGGGAGGGCCAGGAGATACGCAGTATTTT. The V call is TRBV4-2, the J call TRBJ2-3, with 7 bases fitting TRBD2. CDR3 size: 17 residues. The V gene's germline CDR1 is LGHNA and CDR2 YNFKEQ. Germline trimming cut 0 bases from V and 5 bases from J; bases unmatched to any gene: 11.

The chain joins TRBV6-5 to TRBJ1-1; TRBD1 matches at 7 bases. Germline loops: CDR1 MNHEY, CDR2 SVGAGI. This CDR3 spans 15 amino acids. The trim removed 10 bases at V and 0 bases at J, leaving 11 bases unmatched. DNA for the CDR3: TGTGCCACCAGCCGGGACAGCACTGTGAACACTGAAGCTTTCTTT. Amino acids: CATSRDSTVNTEAFF.

The chain joins TRBV30 to TRBJ2-2; tentative D call: TRBD1 (5 bases). V was trimmed by 2 bases and J by 5 bases, leaving 9 bases between them. This CDR3 region has 13 residues. Germline V gives CDR1 GTSNPN, CDR2 SVGIG (reference sequence). CDR3 sequence: CAWSSGWTGELFF. The CDR3 DNA reads as TGTGCCTGGAGTTCAGGGTGGACCGGGGAGCTGTTTTTT.

V gene TRBV5-4 combines with J gene TRBJ1-2; TRBD1 matches at 7 bases. Looked up from germline, CDR1 is SGHNT and CDR2 is YYREEE (reference sequence). This CDR3 is 14 amino acids long. After removal of 2 bases from V and 7 bases from J, the junction contained 8 bases not matched to a gene. Written as DNA, the CDR3 is TGTGCCAGCAGCTTCGACAGGGAAGGGGGTGGCTACACCTTC. This codes for CASSFDREGGGYTF.

V is TRBV6-2 or TRBV6-3 and J is TRBJ2-3; 10 bases line up with TRBD1. This CDR3 is built from 14 residues. From germline, CDR1 is MNHEY and CDR2 SVGEGT. Trimming cost V 4 bases and J 6 bases; bases outside gene matches: 4. The CDR3 DNA reads TGTGCCAGCAGTTGGACAGGGGGATGGGATACGCAGTATTTT. Residues: CASSWTGGWDTQYF.

The chain is built from TRBV27 and TRBJ2-4, with D possibly being TRBD1 (6 bases). V was trimmed by 11 bases and J by 1 base, leaving 21 bases between them. Germline V lookup: CDR1 MNHEY, CDR2 SMNVEV (reference sequence). The CDR3 runs to 16 residues. The CDR3 DNA reads TGTGCCGGAACCGGGACAAACAAGGGGGCCAAAAACATTCAGTACTTC. Its translation is CAGTGTNKGAKNIQYF.

This sequence joins TRBV7-9 and TRBJ2-1, with a weak D call TRBD1 (5 bases). This CDR3 comprises 15 residues. Germline CDR1 and CDR2: SEHNR and FQNEAQ (reference sequence). V lost 0 bases, J lost 4 bases, and 10 bases lay in between. The CDR3 region is CASSLAGQVYNEQFF. The DNA for the CDR3 is TGTGCCAGCAGCTTAGCCGGACAAGTGTACAATGAGCAGTTCTTC.

The rearrangement joins TRBV7-2 to TRBJ2-7; 8 nucleotides align to TRBD1. Germline V CDR1 and CDR2: SGHTA, FQGNSA. This CDR3 comprises 16 residues. V shed 1 base and J 5 bases; nucleotides not matched to a gene: 10. CDR3 sequence reads: CASSLVMGRQGHEQYF. The CDR3 region has the DNA TGTGCCAGCAGCTTAGTTATGGGGAGACAGGGGCACGAGCAGTACTTC. Supplemented by reference TRBV7-2 and TRBJ2-7, the full variable domain reads GAGVSQSPSNKVTEKGKDVELRCDPISGHTALYWYRQSLGQGLEFLIYFQGNSAPDKSGLPSDRFSAERTGGSVSTLTIQRTQQEDSAVYLCASSLVMGRQGHEQYFGPGTRLTVT.

This chain links TRBV5-6 with TRBJ2-5, with TRBD2 identical over 14 bases. Looked up from germline, CDR1 is SGHDT and CDR2 is YYEEEE. CDR3 length: 16 amino acids. With V trimmed by 2 bases and J by 3 bases, 3 bases remained unmatched. The CDR3 here is CASSFGTSGSEETQYF. In DNA form, the CDR3 reads TGTGCCAGCAGCTTCGGGACTAGCGGGAGTGAAGAGACCCAGTACTTC.

The chain employs TRBV28 and TRBJ1-5; 9 bases agree with TRBD1. The junction had 14 bases not matched to a gene; V was cut back by 8 bases and J by 9 bases. Germline CDR1 is MDHEN and CDR2 is SYDVKM. This CDR3 has 15 amino acids. The CDR3 DNA follows: TGTGCCAGCTATACCGGGACAGGGACCTTTCGGCCCCAGCATTTT. Translating it yields CASYTGTGTFRPQHF.